One and the same sample provided the 6 T cell receptor beta chains below, sequenced in a study of cytomegalovirus exposure and HLA in healthy donors. Vbeta (60) and Jbeta (13) primers were used in the PCR. Produced via immunoSEQ multiplex PCR; TCRdb's table is partial and in-frame only. This sample carries about 140,000 clones, around 80% of them seen once, and the ten largest clones take about 3.2%. Sequenced sample: PBMCs. These receptors all stem from a female donor in good health and CMV-seronegative.

This clone was detected only a few times. The chain recombines TRBV25-1 with TRBJ1-2, with D perhaps TRBD1 (5 bases). The germline CDR1 and CDR2 sequences are MGHDK and SYGVNS. The V end was cut by 4 bases, the J end by 4 bases, with 16 bases between. CDR3 size: 15 residues. CDR3 sequence: CASSVGGTASYGYTF. CDR3 bases: TGTGCCAGCAGTGTAGGAGGGACCGCTAGCTATGGCTACACCTTC.

The table lists this clone with many counts. The chain uses TRBV5-1 and TRBJ2-3; 7 bases agree with TRBD2. The CDR3 is 16 amino acids. Germline V CDR1 and CDR2: SGHRS, YFSETQ. With 3 bases clipped from V and 0 bases from J, the junction kept 7 bases outside the gene matches. For the CDR3, the DNA is TGCGCCAGCAGCTGGGGCAGCGGGACTAGCACAGATACGCAGTATTTT. It encodes CASSWGSGTSTDTQYF.

The gene calls are TRBV28 and TRBJ2-7; 10 bases line up with TRBD2. Germline CDR1 MDHEN, CDR2 SYDVKM. This CDR3 has 14 residues. The trim removed 6 bases at V and 6 bases at J, leaving 8 bases unmatched. CDR3 bases: TGTGCCAGCAGGGAAGCGGGGGGGCCGTGCGAGCAGTACTTC. It is translated as CASREAGGPCEQYF.

This clone was seen just once. This chain links TRBV2 with TRBJ1-2; D unclear. The CDR3 sequence is 15 residues long. V dropped 3 bases and J dropped 5 bases, with 16 bases sitting between them. Germline V gene sequence: CDR1 SNHLY, CDR2 FYNNEI. The CDR3 nucleotides are TGTGCCAGCAGTGAGGAGGCAGTCCGGACTTATGGCTACACCTTC. It encodes CASSEEAVRTYGYTF.

The chain links TRBV7-2 to TRBJ2-5; D ambiguous. The CDR3 has 11 residues. V lost 5 bases to trimming and J lost 7 bases, with 8 bases between them. CDR1 and CDR2 (germline): SGHTA, FQGNSA. CDR3 region: CASSLLRTQYF. CDR3 DNA: TGTGCCAGCAGCCTCTTGAGGACCCAGTACTTC.

For the CDR3, the DNA is TGTGCCAGCAGCCTGACAGGGGGGTTGAACACCGGGGAGCTGTTTTTT. Its protein product is CASSLTGGLNTGELFF. The gene calls are TRBV6-6 and TRBJ2-2; 9 nucleotides agree with TRBD1. With 6 bases clipped from V and 1 base from J, the junction kept 6 bases outside the gene matches. The CDR3 sequence is 16 residues long. CDR1 is MNHNY, CDR2 SVGAGI, per germline (reference sequence).